Sequencing of this T cell receptor (beta chain) was carried out in a study of T cell responses to AZD1222 COVID-19 vaccine. Whole-study findings and limits: There were vaccine-associated CD4 TCRs across spike, dominant at 160-218 and 743-854. A rise in Spike-specific TCR breadth and depth followed two AZD1222 doses. Repertoire collection took place solely once the T cell response had peaked.

Germline CDR1 SGHDN, CDR2 FVKESK. V lost 0 bases to trimming and J lost 12 bases, with 11 bases between them. There are 13 residues in the CDR3. With respect to this clone: Its antigen is undetermined.

Assay used: immunoSEQ multiplex PCR; TCRdb lists only in-frame clones, some missing. The sample holds more than 95,000 clones, 92% seen once. The specimen was peripheral blood, collected on day 0 of AZD1222 vaccination. The chain carries TRBV14 and TRBJ1-4; the D is unclear. This TCR came from an adult in good health. As DNA, the CDR3 is TGTGCCAGCAGCCAAGATTCTCGGGGTCAACTGTTTTTT. Protein sequence: CASSQDSRGQLFF.